This T cell receptor beta chain came from a study of blood T cell repertoires in COVID-19. Authors' processing steps: The assay estimated nucleated cells by amplifying reference gene primers. The method was immunoSEQ multiplex PCR; TCRdb's version includes in-frame clones alone and lacks a portion of them. V and J calls plus clone size are reproduced from that table; the DNA served to infer D and trimming. Altogether approximately 170,000 clones are present, 80% to 85% being singletons, with the ten largest covering roughly 10%. Per germline, CDR1 SGHAT and CDR2 FQNNGV. V dropped 0 bases and J dropped 4 bases, with 10 bases sitting between them. The CDR3 length is 15 residues.

The TCR was taken from a man between 65 and 85 years old with active or convalescent COVID-19. Sequencing was done on a sample of peripheral blood. The chain couples TRBV11-2 to TRBJ1-5, with unresolved D. The CDR3 bases are TGTGCCAGCAGCTTAGATCTAAGGGAGAATCAGCCCCAGCATTTT. This gives the protein CASSLDLRENQPQHF.